This entry concerns a single T cell receptor (beta chain). Its antigen is not identified. Reverse transcription of all isolated RNA meant that expressed TCRB transcripts were sequenced. Naive, central memory and regulatory T cell samples yielded some 3.9 million reads on average. Here immunoSEQ multiplex PCR was the method, and the copy in TCRdb shows in-frame clones only, minus some. The sample shows approximately 470,000 clones, 30% of them seen only once. The V end was cut by 1 base, the J end by 6 bases, with 10 bases between. This CDR3 has 13 residues. CDR1 and CDR2 (germline): GTSNPN, SVGIG (reference sequence). The data were taken from a study of beta chain features in type 1 diabetes. Whole-study findings and limits: Shorter templates may be favored by PCR, equally so in patients and controls. Patients' naive, central memory and Treg TCRB repertoires seemed closer to one another than those of healthy donors.

The rearrangement uses TRBV30 and TRBJ1-5; the D is unclear. The sequencing input was naive CD4+ T cells from blood. This receptor was obtained from a young man in good health. CDR3 amino acids: CAWSGRGSQPQHF. The CDR3 DNA reads TGTGCCTGGAGTGGTCGGGGTTCTCAGCCCCAGCATTTT.